These T cell receptor beta chains were read from a single sample in a study of cytomegalovirus exposure and HLA in healthy donors. Measured with immunoSEQ multiplex PCR; TCRdb has only the in-frame clones, and not every one. This table has tens of thousands of clones, 60% to 70% appearing once. The sample consisted of PBMCs. These receptors were collected from a man aged 35 to 55 in good health and CMV-seropositive. The CDR3 runs from the conserved cysteine through the conserved F or W. The order of the fields is V gene, J gene, clone size, D gene, CDR3 DNA, CDR3 protein. D genes are given only for firm matches. Some rows mark clone size as missing; the rest say once, few, many or name a class of expanded clone.

V: TRBV7-2; J: TRBJ1-4; size: medium-sized; D: NA; DNA: TGTGCCAGCAGCGCGACAGCCACTAATGAAAAACTGTTTTTT; CDR3: CASSATATNEKLFF
V: TRBV5-4; J: TRBJ2-1; size: NA; D: NA; DNA: TGTGCCAGCAGCTTGGCGGGTGGAAATGAGCAGTTCTTC; CDR3: CASSLAGGNEQFF
V: TRBV4-1; J: TRBJ2-7; size: few; D: TRBD2; DNA: TGCGCCAGCAGCCACGGGGGGGACTACGAGCAGTACTTC; CDR3: CASSHGGDYEQYF
V: TRBV9; J: TRBJ2-2; size: NA; D: TRBD2; DNA: TGTGCCAGTGGGACTAGCGGGAGTAGGGGAACCGGGGAGCTGTTTTTT; CDR3: CASGTSGSRGTGELFF
V: TRBV30; J: TRBJ1-3; size: NA; D: NA; DNA: TGTGCCTGGAGTGTACACAGGGACCAGAACACCATATATTTT; CDR3: CAWSVHRDQNTIYF
V: TRBV7-6; J: TRBJ2-5; size: NA; D: TRBD2; DNA: TGTGCCAGCAGCTTAGTAGCGGGGGGGGAGACCCAGTACTTC; CDR3: CASSLVAGGETQYF
V: TRBV9; J: TRBJ2-4; size: NA; D: NA; DNA: TGTGCCAGCAGCTCACACCTAGGCGAAAACATTCAGTACTTC; CDR3: CASSSHLGENIQYF
V: TRBV10-3; J: TRBJ1-1; size: NA; D: NA; DNA: TGTGCCATCAGTGAGCCGGACAGCCCGAAGGACACTGAAGCTTTCTTT; CDR3: CAISEPDSPKDTEAFF
V: TRBV11-3; J: TRBJ2-7; size: few; D: NA; DNA: TGTGCCAGCAGCTGGGGAGCGGGCGAGCAGTACTTC; CDR3: CASSWGAGEQYF
V: TRBV19; J: TRBJ2-2; size: NA; D: NA; DNA: TGTGCCAGTAGTATAGGGCAAACCAACACCGGGGAGCTGTTTTTT; CDR3: CASSIGQTNTGELFF
V: TRBV6-6; J: TRBJ2-7; size: NA; D: TRBD2; DNA: TGTGCCAGCAGGCCAGGGACTAGCGCATTCTACGAGCAGTACTTC; CDR3: CASRPGTSAFYEQYF
V: TRBV7-9; J: TRBJ2-3; size: NA; D: NA; DNA: TGTGCCAGCAACCCACCCGGAGGCGCGGGGACGCAGTATTTT; CDR3: CASNPPGGAGTQYF
V: TRBV6-6; J: TRBJ1-6; size: NA; D: TRBD1; DNA: TGTGCCAGCACCCGCCGGTTGGACAGGGGACTCTCAATCCACTTT; CDR3: CASTRRLDRGLSIHF
V: TRBV29-1; J: TRBJ1-3; size: NA; D: NA; DNA: TGCAGCGTGAGAGAAGGAGGTGGAAACACCATATATTTT; CDR3: CSVREGGGNTIYF
V: TRBV10-2; J: TRBJ2-1; size: NA; D: TRBD2; DNA: TGCGCCAGCAGTGAGTCGTGGCTAGCGGGGGAGTCCTACAATGAGCAGTTCTTC; CDR3: CASSESWLAGESYNEQFF
V: TRBV13; J: TRBJ1-3; size: NA; D: NA; DNA: TGTGCCAGCAGCTTAGGCCCTATATACTCTGGAAACACCATATATTTT; CDR3: CASSLGPIYSGNTIYF
V: TRBV7-2; J: TRBJ1-5; size: NA; D: NA; DNA: TGTGCCAGCAGCTTATTCGAGACGGGACTGCTTAGCAATCAGCCCCAGCATTTT; CDR3: CASSLFETGLLSNQPQHF
V: TRBV7-9; J: TRBJ1-1; size: few; D: NA; DNA: TGTTCCAGCAGGTGGGGGGAAACTGAAGCTTTCTTT; CDR3: CSSRWGETEAFF
V: TRBV2; J: TRBJ2-1; size: NA; D: NA; DNA: TGTGCCAGCAGTTCTAGCGCCAATGAGCAGTTCTTC; CDR3: CASSSSANEQFF
V: TRBV5-1; J: TRBJ1-4; size: few; D: NA; DNA: TGCGCCAGCAGCTTGGCCGGACAGACTGAAAAACTGTTTTTT; CDR3: CASSLAGQTEKLFF
V: TRBV7-2; J: TRBJ2-7; size: NA; D: NA; DNA: TGTGCCAGCAGCTCAGGACAGAACTACGAGCAGTACTTC; CDR3: CASSSGQNYEQYF
V: TRBV18; J: TRBJ2-5; size: few; D: TRBD2; DNA: TGTGCCAGCTCAGGAACCCCTCGCGGGGGGGCCTCAGAGACCCAGTACTTC; CDR3: CASSGTPRGGASETQYF
V: TRBV19; J: TRBJ2-6; size: NA; D: NA; DNA: TGTGCCAGTAGTATGGGTGCGGGGGGGGCCAACGTCCTGACTTTC; CDR3: CASSMGAGGANVLTF
V: TRBV29-1; J: TRBJ2-5; size: NA; D: NA; DNA: TGCAGCGTTGAAGCACGCGAGGCGTTGAAGACCCAGTACTTC; CDR3: CSVEAREALKTQYF
V: TRBV4-3; J: TRBJ2-7; size: few; D: NA; DNA: TGCGCCAGCAGCCAAGTAGTAAACTACGAGCAGTACTTC; CDR3: CASSQVVNYEQYF
V: TRBV10-3; J: TRBJ2-3; size: NA; D: TRBD2; DNA: TGTGCCATCAGTGATCCTAGCGGGGTTCGTACAGATACGCAGTATTTT; CDR3: CAISDPSGVRTDTQYF
V: TRBV5-6; J: TRBJ2-7; size: NA; D: NA; DNA: TGTGCCAGCAGCTTATCCCTCGGGGGACCCTACGAGCAGTACTTC; CDR3: CASSLSLGGPYEQYF
V: TRBV7-8; J: TRBJ2-3; size: few; D: TRBD2; DNA: TGTGCCAGCAGCTTATCGGGCGGGAGTACTAATACGCAGTATTTT; CDR3: CASSLSGGSTNTQYF
V: TRBV4-2; J: TRBJ2-2; size: NA; D: NA; DNA: TGTGCCAGCAGCCAAGTGACTGAAACCGGGGAGCTGTTTTTT; CDR3: CASSQVTETGELFF
V: TRBV7-9; J: TRBJ1-4; size: NA; D: NA; DNA: TGTTCCAGCAGATCCTACAGAGAAACTAATGAAAAACTGTTTTTT; CDR3: CSSRSYRETNEKLFF
V: TRBV25-1; J: TRBJ1-2; size: NA; D: NA; DNA: TGTGCCAGCAGTGCAAACTATGGCTACACCTTC; CDR3: CASSANYGYTF
V: TRBV9; J: TRBJ2-2; size: NA; D: NA; DNA: TGTGCCAGCAGCCCTTCCGCGGGGGCCAACACCGGGGAGCTGTTTTTT; CDR3: CASSPSAGANTGELFF
V: TRBV12-5; J: TRBJ2-2; size: NA; D: TRBD2; DNA: TGTGCTAGTGGCCCTATAGCGGGAGACACCGGGGAGCTGTTTTTT; CDR3: CASGPIAGDTGELFF
V: TRBV5-4; J: TRBJ2-5; size: NA; D: TRBD1; DNA: TGTGCCAGCAGCTCGGACAGGCGTCAAGAAGAGACCCAGTACTTC; CDR3: CASSSDRRQEETQYF
V: TRBV5-8; J: TRBJ1-4; size: NA; D: NA; DNA: TGTGCCAGCAGCTTGGTCGTTCAGGGGAGTGAAAAACTGTTTTTT; CDR3: CASSLVVQGSEKLFF
V: TRBV2; J: TRBJ1-5; size: NA; D: NA; DNA: TGTGCCAGCAGTGAGCAGGTCAGCAATCAGCCCCAGCATTTT; CDR3: CASSEQVSNQPQHF
V: TRBV18; J: TRBJ2-7; size: NA; D: NA; DNA: TGTGCCAGCTCCTCACAGATCGAGCAGTACTTC; CDR3: CASSSQIEQYF
V: TRBV5-1; J: TRBJ1-1; size: NA; D: NA; DNA: TGCGCCAGCAGCTTGGGATGGACAGAAGCTTTCTTT; CDR3: CASSLGWTEAFF
V: TRBV6-6; J: TRBJ2-3; size: NA; D: NA; DNA: TGTGCCAGCAGCCCCGGTCTAACCTACTCCACAGATACGCAGTATTTT; CDR3: CASSPGLTYSTDTQYF
V: TRBV11-3; J: TRBJ1-6; size: few; D: NA; DNA: TGTGCCAGCAGCTTATCGCAGGATAATTCACCCCTCCACTTT; CDR3: CASSLSQDNSPLHF
V: TRBV4-2; J: TRBJ1-4; size: NA; D: NA; DNA: TGTGCCAGCAGCCAAACATCTGGGGCCGGCGAAAAACTGTTTTTT; CDR3: CASSQTSGAGEKLFF
V: TRBV7-9; J: TRBJ2-2; size: NA; D: TRBD1; DNA: TGTGCCAGCAGCTTACCTGGGACAGACAGAACCGGGGAGCTGTTTTTT; CDR3: CASSLPGTDRTGELFF
V: TRBV4-2; J: TRBJ2-1; size: NA; D: TRBD2; DNA: TGTGCCAGCAGCCAAACTACTAGCGGTTACAATGAGCAGTTCTTC; CDR3: CASSQTTSGYNEQFF
V: TRBV27; J: TRBJ2-7; size: NA; D: NA; DNA: TGTGCCAGCAGTTTCTCCAGGGCTCACGAGCAGTACTTC; CDR3: CASSFSRAHEQYF
V: TRBV18; J: TRBJ2-7; size: few; D: TRBD2; DNA: TGTGCCAGCTCACCAAGGACTAGCGGGGGACAGGGTGAGCAGTACTTC; CDR3: CASSPRTSGGQGEQYF
V: TRBV6-5; J: TRBJ2-2; size: NA; D: TRBD2; DNA: TGTGCCAGCAGACGACTAGCGGGAGGGATCGGGGAGCTGTTTTTT; CDR3: CASRRLAGGIGELFF
V: TRBV19; J: TRBJ2-7; size: few; D: TRBD1; DNA: TGTGCCAGTAGGGCGACAGGGGACTACGAGCAGTACTTC; CDR3: CASRATGDYEQYF
V: TRBV2; J: TRBJ1-2; size: NA; D: NA; DNA: TGTGCCAGTAGTGGCCAGGGCGAGAGCTATGGCTACACCTTC; CDR3: CASSGQGESYGYTF
V: TRBV27; J: TRBJ2-7; size: NA; D: TRBD2; DNA: TGTGCCAGCAGTCTACGGACTAGCGGGGGGTACGAGCAGTACTTC; CDR3: CASSLRTSGGYEQYF
V: TRBV6-5; J: TRBJ2-7; size: NA; D: TRBD1; DNA: TGTGCCATCCGACAGGGAATCTACGAGCAGTACTTC; CDR3: CAIRQGIYEQYF
V: TRBV7-2; J: TRBJ2-6; size: NA; D: NA; DNA: TGTGCCAGCAGCTTAAGGGAGGGGGGCAGTGGGGCCAACGTCCTGACTTTC; CDR3: CASSLREGGSGANVLTF
V: TRBV6-1; J: TRBJ2-7; size: NA; D: TRBD1; DNA: TGTGCCAGCATTTCGGGGTTACAGGGGGCTCACGAGCAGTACTTC; CDR3: CASISGLQGAHEQYF
V: TRBV29-1; J: TRBJ2-7; size: NA; D: TRBD1; DNA: TGCAGCGTTGATGGGTTTGGACCCGGGACAGCCTACGAGCAGTACTTC; CDR3: CSVDGFGPGTAYEQYF
V: TRBV5-1; J: TRBJ2-2; size: once; D: NA; DNA: TGCGCCAGCTCCTTCGCCGGGGGGCTGTTTTTT; CDR3: CASSFAGGLFF